These T cell receptor beta chains were read from a single sample in a study of blood T cell repertoires in COVID-19. Assay: immunoSEQ multiplex PCR; the TCRdb copy retains only in-frame clones and omits some. Of hundreds of thousands of clones listed, about 90% are singletons. Source material: peripheral blood. These receptors all come from a woman younger than 45 who had recovered from COVID-19. The CDR3 runs from the conserved cysteine through the conserved F or W. Each record gives: V gene, clone size, J gene, D gene, CDR3 DNA, CDR3 protein. A D gene is named only where the DNA matches it firmly. The listing skips clone size in some rows; elsewhere it reads once, few, many or a size class.

V: TRBV1; size: -; J: TRBJ1-2; D: -; DNA: TGCACCAGCAGCCTCGACCCGGGACAGGGAAGGAAGGGCTACACCTTC; CDR3: CTSSLDPGQGRKGYTF
V: TRBV10-3; size: -; J: TRBJ1-1; D: -; DNA: TGTGCCATCAGTGTGGGGGCTGAAGACACTGAAGCTTTCTTT; CDR3: CAISVGAEDTEAFF
V: TRBV6-5; size: -; J: TRBJ2-7; D: TRBD1; DNA: TGTGCCAGCAGGCGGCGGGACAGGTCCACCTACGAGCAGTACTTC; CDR3: CASRRRDRSTYEQYF
V: TRBV11-2; size: -; J: TRBJ2-2; D: -; DNA: TGTGCCAGCCGCGTTCCCGGGACTTCAGTTTACACCGGGGAGCTGTTTTTT; CDR3: CASRVPGTSVYTGELFF
V: TRBV2; size: -; J: TRBJ1-2; D: -; DNA: TGTGCCAGCAGTACCACAGGTCAATATGGCTACACCTTC; CDR3: CASSTTGQYGYTF
V: TRBV5-1; size: -; J: TRBJ2-7; D: -; DNA: TGCGCCAGCAGCTCAGGGGGAGGCTACGAGCAGTACTTC; CDR3: CASSSGGGYEQYF
V: TRBV9; size: -; J: TRBJ1-6; D: -; DNA: TGTGCCAGCAGCGTAGAGCAGGGAGGGAATTCACCCCTCCACTTT; CDR3: CASSVEQGGNSPLHF
V: TRBV10-3; size: -; J: TRBJ1-1; D: TRBD1; DNA: TGTGCCATCAGTCCGGGACAGGTTGACACTGAAGCTTTCTTT; CDR3: CAISPGQVDTEAFF
V: TRBV7-9; size: -; J: TRBJ1-5; D: -; DNA: TGTGCCAGCAGCTTCGAGGGGGATCAGCCCCAGCATTTT; CDR3: CASSFEGDQPQHF
V: TRBV30; size: few; J: TRBJ1-5; D: TRBD1; DNA: TGTGCCTGGAGAAGGGGGCGCAATCAGCCCCAGCATTTT; CDR3: CAWRRGRNQPQHF
V: TRBV6-6; size: -; J: TRBJ2-3; D: -; DNA: TGTGCCAGCAGTTACTCACGGGACAACACAGATACGCAGTATTTT; CDR3: CASSYSRDNTDTQYF
V: TRBV7-2; size: -; J: TRBJ1-5; D: -; DNA: TGTGCCAGCAGCTTACGGGGGGCCCAGCAGCCCCAGCATTTT; CDR3: CASSLRGAQQPQHF
V: TRBV6-5; size: -; J: TRBJ1-1; D: TRBD1; DNA: TGTGCCAGCAGGGACAGGTTGAACACTGAAGCTTTCTTT; CDR3: CASRDRLNTEAFF
V: TRBV19; size: few; J: TRBJ2-5; D: -; DNA: TGTGCCAGTAGTACCTCGTTCGGGGAGACCCAGTACTTC; CDR3: CASSTSFGETQYF
V: TRBV19; size: -; J: TRBJ1-1; D: TRBD1; DNA: TGTGCCAGTAGTCCTTTTGACAGGGGTGCTGAAGCTTTCTTT; CDR3: CASSPFDRGAEAFF
V: TRBV10-3; size: many; J: TRBJ1-3; D: -; DNA: TGTGCCATCAGATTCAGTCCCTCTGGAAACACCATATATTTT; CDR3: CAIRFSPSGNTIYF
V: TRBV18; size: -; J: TRBJ2-7; D: TRBD1; DNA: TGTGCCAGCTCACCGAATGGACAGGGCTCCTACGAGCAGTACTTC; CDR3: CASSPNGQGSYEQYF
V: TRBV9; size: -; J: TRBJ2-1; D: TRBD2; DNA: TGTGCCAGCAGCCAGGAGAGCGGGAGTGTCGATGAGCAGTTCTTC; CDR3: CASSQESGSVDEQFF
V: TRBV6-2/TRBV6-3; size: once; J: TRBJ2-2; D: -; DNA: TGTGCCAGCAGTCGCACCGGGGAGCTGTTTTTT; CDR3: CASSRTGELFF
V: TRBV18; size: -; J: TRBJ2-1; D: TRBD1; DNA: TGTGCCAGCTCAGGGACAGCAGACAATGAGCAGTTCTTC; CDR3: CASSGTADNEQFF
V: TRBV18; size: -; J: TRBJ2-7; D: -; DNA: TGTGCCAGCTCCTGGGGAGCCTACGAGCAGTACTTC; CDR3: CASSWGAYEQYF
V: TRBV3-1/TRBV3-2; size: -; J: TRBJ2-5; D: -; DNA: TGTGCCAGCAGCAGCACCGGGACTCAATACTTC; CDR3: CASSSTGTQYF
V: TRBV28; size: -; J: TRBJ2-5; D: -; DNA: TGTGCCAGCAGTTTTTCAGCGGGCGGTGAACAAGAGACCCAGTACTTC; CDR3: CASSFSAGGEQETQYF
V: TRBV30; size: -; J: TRBJ1-1; D: TRBD1; DNA: TGTGCCTGGACCGGGACAGCGCCTGAAGCTTTCTTT; CDR3: CAWTGTAPEAFF
V: TRBV19; size: -; J: TRBJ2-3; D: TRBD2; DNA: TGTGCCAGTACTGGCGGGAGCCCAGATACGCAGTATTTT; CDR3: CASTGGSPDTQYF
V: TRBV5-1; size: -; J: TRBJ2-5; D: TRBD2; DNA: TGCGCCAGCAGCCTCGGGACTAGCGGGGAAGAGACCCAGTACTTC; CDR3: CASSLGTSGEETQYF
V: TRBV7-9; size: once; J: TRBJ2-3; D: -; DNA: TGTGCCAGCAGCTTCGGGGTTGGGACAGATACGCAGTATTTT; CDR3: CASSFGVGTDTQYF
V: TRBV5-1; size: -; J: TRBJ1-4; D: -; DNA: TGCGCCACCCGCCTTCAGGGTTCGTCAGAAAAACTGTTTTTT; CDR3: CATRLQGSSEKLFF
V: TRBV11-1; size: -; J: TRBJ2-5; D: TRBD1; DNA: TGTGCCAGCAGCTTACAATACGGGACAGTTCAAGAGACCCAGTACTTC; CDR3: CASSLQYGTVQETQYF
V: TRBV7-2; size: -; J: TRBJ2-5; D: TRBD2; DNA: TGTGCCAGCGCTAGCGGGGTAAGGGAGACCCAGTACTTC; CDR3: CASASGVRETQYF
V: TRBV7-3; size: -; J: TRBJ1-3; D: -; DNA: TGTGCCAGCAGCTTAAATCCGGCGGGCTCTGGAAACACCATATATTTT; CDR3: CASSLNPAGSGNTIYF
V: TRBV7-8; size: -; J: TRBJ1-5; D: -; DNA: TGTGCCAGCAGCAACCCTAATTCAGGAGGTATTCAGCCCCAGCATTTT; CDR3: CASSNPNSGGIQPQHF
V: TRBV27; size: -; J: TRBJ1-2; D: TRBD1; DNA: TGTGCCAGCAGTAAGTCGACAGGGGGCGTCGGCTATGGCTACACCTTC; CDR3: CASSKSTGGVGYGYTF
V: TRBV19; size: -; J: TRBJ1-1; D: -; DNA: TGTGCCAGTAGTATAGATGATTGGGGGGCTGAAGCTTTCTTT; CDR3: CASSIDDWGAEAFF
V: TRBV12-3/TRBV12-4; size: -; J: TRBJ2-5; D: TRBD2; DNA: TGTGCCAGCAGCCGACAGCGGGGGGAGACCCAGTACTTC; CDR3: CASSRQRGETQYF
V: TRBV10-3; size: -; J: TRBJ2-5; D: TRBD2; DNA: TGTGCCATCTCTAACCGGGACTCCGGGGGGGAGACCCAGTACTTC; CDR3: CAISNRDSGGETQYF
V: TRBV7-2; size: -; J: TRBJ1-3; D: -; DNA: TGTGCCAGCAGTTTTGACGCGGGGTCTCTGGGAAACACCATATATTTT; CDR3: CASSFDAGSLGNTIYF
V: TRBV20-1; size: -; J: TRBJ2-7; D: -; DNA: TGCAGTGCTAGTACCCCCGGGGACAATTACGAGCAGTACTTC; CDR3: CSASTPGDNYEQYF
V: TRBV12-5; size: -; J: TRBJ2-7; D: TRBD1; DNA: TGTGCTAGTGGTTCATATCCCCGGGACAGGGGGCGCTACGAGCAGTACTTC; CDR3: CASGSYPRDRGRYEQYF
V: TRBV2; size: -; J: TRBJ2-1; D: TRBD2; DNA: TGTGCCAGCAGTGAAGAGAGGAGCGGGGCAAGGTTCTTC; CDR3: CASSEERSGARFF
V: TRBV28; size: -; J: TRBJ2-1; D: TRBD2; DNA: TGTGCCAGCAGTTTACCTAGGGGAGGGGCTGGGAATGAGCAGTTCTTC; CDR3: CASSLPRGGAGNEQFF
V: TRBV19; size: -; J: TRBJ1-2; D: -; DNA: TGTGCCAGTAGTCGGGAGCGGCAGGGAGGATCCTATGGCTACACCTTC; CDR3: CASSRERQGGSYGYTF
V: TRBV3-1/TRBV3-2; size: -; J: TRBJ2-7; D: TRBD2; DNA: TGTGCCAGCAGCCAAGTTTCCCTAGCGGGACCATCTGATTCCTACGAGCAGTACTTC; CDR3: CASSQVSLAGPSDSYEQYF
V: TRBV7-2; size: few; J: TRBJ2-1; D: TRBD2; DNA: TGTGCCAGCAGCTTACTAGCGGGAGTCTACAATGAGCAGTTCTTC; CDR3: CASSLLAGVYNEQFF
V: TRBV10-1; size: once; J: TRBJ2-7; D: -; DNA: TGCGCCAGCAGTGACAGCTACGAGCAGTACTTC; CDR3: CASSDSYEQYF
V: TRBV11-2; size: -; J: TRBJ1-5; D: -; DNA: TGTGCCAGCAGCTTAGACAGGGTAGAACAGCCCCAGCATTTT; CDR3: CASSLDRVEQPQHF
V: TRBV7-9; size: -; J: TRBJ1-2; D: TRBD1; DNA: TGTGCCAGCAGCTTAGAGGACAGGGTCTCTGGCTACACCTTC; CDR3: CASSLEDRVSGYTF
V: TRBV5-6; size: -; J: TRBJ1-2; D: -; DNA: TGTGCCAGCAGCTTTGTCCAGGGAGGGGGCTACACCTTC; CDR3: CASSFVQGGGYTF
V: TRBV19; size: -; J: TRBJ1-1; D: -; DNA: TGTGCCAGTAGGTCTACAGGGCACGCTGAAGCTTTCTTT; CDR3: CASRSTGHAEAFF
V: TRBV2; size: -; J: TRBJ2-7; D: TRBD1; DNA: TGTGCCAACCGGGGACAGGGAAACACCCACGAGCAGTACTTC; CDR3: CANRGQGNTHEQYF
V: TRBV4-1; size: -; J: TRBJ2-5; D: TRBD1; DNA: TGCGCCAGCAGCGGACAGGTCCAAGAGACCCAGTACTTC; CDR3: CASSGQVQETQYF
V: TRBV27; size: -; J: TRBJ2-5; D: TRBD2; DNA: TGTGCCAGCAGTTCCCGGACTAGGTTTGGTCCCCAAGAGACCCAGTACTTC; CDR3: CASSSRTRFGPQETQYF
V: TRBV28; size: few; J: TRBJ2-7; D: TRBD1; DNA: TGTGCCAGCAGTCCGTGGGGACAGGGGAAAGGCGAGCAGTACTTC; CDR3: CASSPWGQGKGEQYF
V: TRBV6-5; size: -; J: TRBJ2-7; D: TRBD2; DNA: TGTGCCAGCAGTTACTCGGCGGGACTAGCGGGAATGAAGAAGTACTTC; CDR3: CASSYSAGLAGMKKYF
V: TRBV6-1; size: -; J: TRBJ1-2; D: -; DNA: TGTGCCAGCAGTGAAGTCCGTCCAGGGGCGCAAAACTATGGCTACACCTTC; CDR3: CASSEVRPGAQNYGYTF
V: TRBV6-2/TRBV6-3; size: once; J: TRBJ2-5; D: TRBD2; DNA: TGTGCCAGCAGCCCTAGCGGCCAAGAGACCCAGTACTTC; CDR3: CASSPSGQETQYF
V: TRBV4-2; size: -; J: TRBJ1-3; D: TRBD1; DNA: TGTGCCAGCAGCCAAGAAGGTCAGGGGGCTATTCCTGGAAACACCATATATTTT; CDR3: CASSQEGQGAIPGNTIYF
V: TRBV28; size: -; J: TRBJ2-1; D: -; DNA: TGTGCCAGCAGCCCCAGGGGCACTGAGCAGTTCTTC; CDR3: CASSPRGTEQFF
V: TRBV18; size: few; J: TRBJ1-6; D: -; DNA: TGTGCCAGCTCACCGGCCGCGGGGATTAATTCACCCCTCCACTTT; CDR3: CASSPAAGINSPLHF